The entry below describes one TCR beta chain. Its specificity is unknown. The germline V and J ends were trimmed by 2 bases and 0 bases, with 10 bases remaining between them. From germline, CDR1 is KGHSH and CDR2 LQKENI. This CDR3 has 15 amino acids. In nominal health when sampled, donors likely had unrecorded immune exposures nonetheless. With 60 Vbeta and 13 Jbeta primers, the PCR was carried out. Profiled with immunoSEQ multiplex PCR; TCRdb holds only in-frame clones, not every one. The top ten hold approximately 3.9% of the sample, which has 95,000 to 150,000 clones, 74% seen once. The sample is drawn from a study of cytomegalovirus exposure and HLA in healthy donors. In the study overall: About 77 million unique TCRs from HLA-typed donors made up an early data release.

Study observations and caveats: Later on, an analysis tied about 17,000 TCR beta sequences to HLA alleles at 0.05 false discovery rate. A further, later analysis showed that HLA-associated TCR beta chains (compared with equally common others) were more clonally expanded.

The J gene is TRBJ2-5, the V gene TRBV18; D is perhaps TRBD2 (6 bases). The clonotype originates from a woman between 50 and 59 years old in good health and CMV-seropositive. The sample taken for sequencing was PBMCs. For the CDR3, the DNA is TGTGCCAGCTCACCAACTAGCAGTTACCAAGAGACCCAGTACTTC. It codes for CASSPTSSYQETQYF.